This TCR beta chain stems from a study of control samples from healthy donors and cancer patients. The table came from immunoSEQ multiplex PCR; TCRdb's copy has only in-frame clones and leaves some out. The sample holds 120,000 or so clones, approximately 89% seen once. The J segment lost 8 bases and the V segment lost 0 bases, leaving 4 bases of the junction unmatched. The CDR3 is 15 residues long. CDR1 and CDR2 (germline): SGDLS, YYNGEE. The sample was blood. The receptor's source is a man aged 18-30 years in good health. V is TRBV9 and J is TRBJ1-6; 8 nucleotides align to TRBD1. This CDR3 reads CASSVGGQADSPLHF. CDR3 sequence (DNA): TGTGCCAGCAGCGTAGGGGGACAGGCGGATTCACCCCTCCACTTT.